One and the same sample provided the 21 T cell receptor beta chains below, sequenced in a study of T cell responses to AZD1222 COVID-19 vaccine. Sequenced by immunoSEQ multiplex PCR; TCRdb stores in-frame clones only, minus some. The profile covers over 150,000 clones, with around 92% appearing a single time and around 4.5% taken by the ten largest. This material consisted of peripheral blood, taken on day 0 of MenACWY control vaccination. The receptors here all came from an adult in good health.

The chain recombines TRBV7-2 with TRBJ1-5; D is possibly TRBD1 (5 bases). V was pared by 2 bases and J by 6 bases, with 14 bases between. CDR1 and CDR2 from the germline V gene are SGHTA and FQGNSA. The CDR3 sequence is 15 residues long. As DNA, the CDR3 is TGTGCCAGCAGCTTATCAGGGATCCTGCGTCAGCCCCAGCATTTT. Protein product: CASSLSGILRQPQHF. The full variable domain, rest sourced from reference TRBV7-2 and TRBJ1-5, is GAGVSQSPSNKVTEKGKDVELRCDPISGHTALYWYRQSLGQGLEFLIYFQGNSAPDKSGLPSDRFSAERTGGSVSTLTIQRTQQEDSAVYLCASSLSGILRQPQHFGDGTRLSIL.

This chain uses TRBV24-1 with TRBJ2-3, with D perhaps given as TRBD1 or TRBD2 (5 bases each). This CDR3 is built from 16 residues. The V and J ends lost 4 bases and 0 bases respectively, with 13 bases between them. Per germline, CDR1 KGHDR and CDR2 SFDVKD. CDR3 residues: CATSEAGALSTDTQYF. The DNA for the CDR3 is TGTGCCACCAGTGAAGCCGGGGCCCTGAGCACAGATACGCAGTATTTT.

The chain has TRBV2 and TRBJ1-5; unclear D gene. The length of the CDR3 is 13 residues. The V end lost 8 bases, the J end lost 2 bases, and 10 bases lay between the germline ends. The germline V gene encodes CDR1 SNHLY and CDR2 FYNNEI. CDR3 DNA sequence: TGTGCCAGCTGGTGGGGTGGCAATCAGCCCCAGCATTTT. Protein: CASWWGGNQPQHF.

The gene calls are TRBV9 and TRBJ1-3; unclear D gene. This CDR3 comprises 15 residues. Per germline, CDR1 SGDLS and CDR2 YYNGEE. The V end was cut by 4 bases, the J end by 8 bases, with 19 bases between. This CDR3 reads CASSPTQGRRDTIYF. CDR3 DNA sequence: TGTGCCAGCAGCCCGACACAAGGCCGGCGGGACACCATATATTTT.

The rearrangement links TRBV11-3 to TRBJ1-4; a possible D gene is TRBD1 (5 bases). There are 14 residues in the CDR3. Trimming stripped 3 bases from V and 8 bases from J, with 13 bases between. Germline V gene data show CDR1 as SGHNT and CDR2 as YENEEA. CDR3: CASSFSRGGEKLFF. Written as DNA, the CDR3 is TGTGCCAGCAGCTTCTCTAGGGGAGGAGAAAAACTGTTTTTT. The whole variable domain, remainder taken from reference TRBV11-3 and TRBJ1-4, is EAGVVQSPRYKIIEKKQPVAFWCNPISGHNTLYWYLQNLGQGPELLIRYENEEAVDDSQLPKDRFSAERLKGVDSTLKIQPAELGDSAVYLCASSFSRGGEKLFFGSGTQLSVL.

This clone has a single count. J is TRBJ1-1 and V is TRBV19; a possible D gene is TRBD1 (6 bases). Germline CDR1 LNHDA, CDR2 SQIVND (reference sequence). Trimming stripped 3 bases from V and 1 base from J, with 9 bases between. There are 14 residues in the CDR3. DNA for the CDR3: TGTGCCAGTAGTATCGGACAGTCGAACACTGAAGCTTTCTTT. Its protein product is CASSIGQSNTEAFF.

The rearrangement uses TRBV27 and TRBJ1-3, with TRBD1 matching 12 bases. Germline V gene data show CDR1 as MNHEY and CDR2 as SMNVEV (reference sequence). The CDR3 consists of 17 residues. The ends lost 0 bases at V and 4 bases at J; junction bases unmatched: 4. CDR3 sequence: CASSLSGQGASGNTIYF. The CDR3 bases are TGTGCCAGCAGTTTATCGGGACAGGGGGCTTCAGGAAACACCATATATTTT.

This rearrangement joins TRBV5-6 to TRBJ2-2; tentatively, D is TRBD1 (6 bases). The CDR3 covers 14 residues. V was cut by 5 bases and J by 1 base, with 9 bases left in between. Germline CDR1 and CDR2: SGHDT and YYEEEE. In DNA form, the CDR3 reads TGTGCCAGCAGGCTGACAGGGAACACCGGGGAGCTGTTTTTT. Translation gives CASRLTGNTGELFF.

The rearrangement uses TRBV6-1 and TRBJ1-1; weak D call: TRBD1 (5 bases). The V end was cut by 10 bases, the J end by 9 bases, with 15 bases between. CDR1 is MNHNS, CDR2 SASEGT, per germline. The CDR3 is 11 residues long. In nucleotides, the CDR3 is TGTGCCACCAAATTGGACACGAAAGCTTTCTTT. Residues: CATKLDTKAFF.

V usage is TRBV5-1 and J usage is TRBJ2-5; D is uncertain. Germline CDR1 is SGHRS and CDR2 is YFSETQ. The CDR3 length is 13 residues. V lost 3 bases, J lost 5 bases, and 11 bases lay in between. The CDR3 nucleotides are TGCGCCAGCAGCTCGATGACTGGGGAGACCCAGTACTTC. This gives the protein CASSSMTGETQYF. Filled out from reference TRBV5-1 and TRBJ2-5, the complete variable domain reads KAGVTQTPRYLIKTRGQQVTLSCSPISGHRSVSWYQQTPGQGLQFLFEYFSETQRNKGNFPGRFSGRQFSNSRSEMNVSTLELGDSALYLCASSSMTGETQYFGPGTRLLVL.

V gene TRBV28 combines with J gene TRBJ1-1; D is perhaps TRBD1 (6 bases). Germline CDR1 MDHEN, CDR2 SYDVKM. The V gene lost 5 bases and the J gene lost 0 bases, with 16 bases spanning the gap. This CDR3 comprises 16 residues. DNA of the CDR3: TGTGCCAGCAGTCCCCTCCTGACAGGCTTGAACACTGAAGCTTTCTTT. Translation gives CASSPLLTGLNTEAFF. Variable domain in full (rest from reference TRBV28 and TRBJ1-1): DVKVTQSSRYLVKRTGEKVFLECVQDMDHENMFWYRQDPGLGLRLIYFSYDVKMKEKGDIPEGYSVSREKKERFSLILESASTNQTSMYLCASSPLLTGLNTEAFFGQGTRLTVV.

The rearrangement joins TRBV6-5 to TRBJ2-7, with 9 bases fitting TRBD2. The CDR3 is 14 amino acids. V lost 6 bases, J lost 6 bases, and 9 bases stayed unmatched. Germline-derived CDR1 and CDR2 are MNHEY and SVGAGI. This CDR3 is CASRLRTSAGEQYF. The CDR3 DNA follows: TGTGCCAGCAGGCTACGGACTAGCGCTGGCGAGCAGTACTTC.

V is TRBV1 and J is TRBJ2-7; TRBD2, the table's D call, was not compared with the DNA. TRBV1 is shown as a pseudogene. The CDR3 has 16 amino acids. CDR3: CTSSQAPSGSSYEQYF. The CDR3 DNA is TGCACCAGCAGCCAAGCGCCTAGCGGGAGTTCCTACGAGCAGTACTTC.

CDR3 DNA sequence: TGTGCCAGTAGTACGAGTCGGGGTCAGCCCCAGCATTTT. Translated: CASSTSRGQPQHF. The chain uses TRBV19 and TRBJ1-5; D unclear. Trimming cost V 4 bases and J 6 bases, with 10 bases left between them. The germline gives CDR1 LNHDA, CDR2 SQIVND (reference sequence). The CDR3 has 13 amino acids.

The chain carries TRBV6-5 and TRBJ1-4; no definite D call. Germline V gives CDR1 MNHEY, CDR2 SVGAGI. The germline V and J ends were trimmed by 2 bases and 5 bases, with 9 bases remaining between them. The CDR3 runs 14 residues. CDR3 in DNA: TGTGCCAGCAGTTACGGCCCCAACAATGAAAAACTGTTTTTT. Translation gives CASSYGPNNEKLFF.

This chain uses TRBV7-8 with TRBJ1-2, with D perhaps TRBD1 (5 bases). This CDR3 is 15 amino acids long. Looked up from germline, CDR1 is SGHVS and CDR2 is FQNEAQ. V lost 5 bases, J lost 1 base, and 14 bases lay in between. The CDR3 reads CASSPTGTNNYGYTF. CDR3 nucleotide sequence: TGTGCCAGCAGCCCGACTGGGACGAATAACTATGGCTACACCTTC.

This rearrangement joins TRBV28 to TRBJ1-5; 7 bases match TRBD1. Germline values: CDR1 MDHEN, CDR2 SYDVKM. V trimming: 2 bases; J trimming: 5 bases; junction bases outside the gene matches: 6. The CDR3 runs to 15 residues. The CDR3 DNA reads as TGTGCCAGCAGTTTAAAAGGGAGGGGGCATCAGCCCCAGCATTTT. As protein: CASSLKGRGHQPQHF. Looking up the rest from reference TRBV28 and TRBJ1-5 gives the full variable domain: DVKVTQSSRYLVKRTGEKVFLECVQDMDHENMFWYRQDPGLGLRLIYFSYDVKMKEKGDIPEGYSVSREKKERFSLILESASTNQTSMYLCASSLKGRGHQPQHFGDGTRLSIL.

J is TRBJ2-2 and V is TRBV7-3, with D tentatively TRBD1 (5 bases). The CDR3 runs 15 residues. Per germline, CDR1 SGHTA and CDR2 FQGTGA. Trimming left V 5 bases short and J 5 bases short, with 15 bases between. The DNA of the CDR3 is TGTGCCAGCAGCCCCGCCGGCAGGGCAACCGGGGAGCTGTTTTTT. Translation: CASSPAGRATGELFF.

The V gene is TRBV27, the J gene TRBJ2-7; D is undetermined. V lost 1 base and J 0 bases, leaving 13 bases between the germline ends. In germline, CDR1 is MNHEY, CDR2 SMNVEV (reference sequence). This CDR3 is 16 amino acids long. The CDR3 is CASSLFSPSDSYEQYF. Here the CDR3 DNA reads TGTGCCAGCAGTTTATTTTCCCCATCCGACTCCTACGAGCAGTACTTC.

The chain couples TRBV19 to TRBJ1-2, with 8 nucleotides matching TRBD1. V lost 5 bases to trimming and J lost 4 bases; unmatched junction nucleotides: 6. The CDR3 spans 14 residues. Germline CDR1 is LNHDA and CDR2 is SQIVND (reference sequence). The CDR3 sequence: CASSEQGAVYGYTF. The CDR3 DNA is TGTGCCAGTAGTGAGCAGGGGGCCGTCTATGGCTACACCTTC.

In its sample, this clone was seen a few times. CDR3 nucleotide sequence: TGCGCCAGCAGCTTGGTCCTAGGGGGAGACGGCACCGGGGAGCTGTTTTTT. Translating gives CASSLVLGGDGTGELFF. The chain is built from TRBV5-1 and TRBJ2-2; D is perhaps TRBD1 (6 bases). The CDR3 sequence is 17 residues long. V lost 0 bases to trimming and J lost 4 bases, with 16 bases between them. The germline V gene encodes CDR1 SGHRS and CDR2 YFSETQ.